Each of the 21 T cell receptor beta chains below was sequenced from the same sample in a study of beta chain features in type 1 diabetes. Sequencing targeted expressed TCRB transcripts, as all isolated RNA had been reverse transcribed. Profiling relied on immunoSEQ multiplex PCR, and the TCRdb table lists in-frame clones only, not all of them. This sample carries 150,000 or so clones, roughly 9.7% of them seen once, and the ten largest clones take 0.5% to 0.65%. Specimen: central memory CD4+ T cells from blood. The receptors originated from a woman between 40 and 50 years old in good health.

This chain joins TRBV10-3 and TRBJ2-3; 14 bases align to TRBD2. The trim removed 5 bases at V and 0 bases at J, leaving 4 bases unmatched. CDR1 is ENHRY, CDR2 SYGVKD, per germline. The CDR3 covers 17 residues. The CDR3 DNA reads as TGTGCCATCAGTCCGGGACTAGCGGGAGTGAGCACAGATACGCAGTATTTT. This codes for CAISPGLAGVSTDTQYF.

This clone was detected only a few times. This chain uses TRBV5-5 with TRBJ1-5; TRBD1 matches 9 bases. V gave up 4 bases and J gave up 7 bases; unmatched junction bases: 9. CDR1 and CDR2 (germline): SGHKS, YYEKEE (reference sequence). The CDR3 spans 15 residues. The CDR3 here is CASSGGQGIGQPQHF. For the CDR3, the DNA is TGTGCCAGCAGCGGGGGACAGGGAATTGGACAGCCCCAGCATTTT.

This clone was counted many times. The rearrangement joins TRBV4-1 to TRBJ2-2, with D unclear. Germline V gene data show CDR1 as MGHRA and CDR2 as YSYEKL. There are 15 residues in the CDR3. V was trimmed by 0 bases and J by 3 bases, leaving 8 bases between them. The CDR3 reads CASSQEARYTGELFF. In DNA, the CDR3 is TGCGCCAGCAGCCAAGAGGCTAGATACACCGGGGAGCTGTTTTTT.

The rearrangement links TRBV6-1 to TRBJ1-1, with D perhaps matching TRBD1 (6 bases). This CDR3 spans 11 amino acids. V was clipped by 6 bases and J by 8 bases, with 10 bases between them. CDR1 and CDR2 from the germline V gene are MNHNS and SASEGT. CDR3 DNA sequence: TGTGCCAGCAGAGGACAGCAAGAAGCTTTCTTT. Translated, it gives CASRGQQEAFF.

This clone was observed a few times. V and J are TRBV18 and TRBJ2-7, with a possible D match to TRBD1 (7 bases). CDR3 size: 14 residues. V shed 3 bases and J shed 1 base, with 10 bases lying between them. Germline CDR1 and CDR2: KGHSH and LQKENI. Here the CDR3 DNA reads TGTGCCAGCTCACCGGCAGGGGGGTCCTACGAGCAGTACTTC. This sequence encodes CASSPAGGSYEQYF.

This clone showed up many times. V usage is TRBV7-9 and J usage is TRBJ2-5, with D possibly TRBD2 on 6 matching bases. Trimming left V 5 bases short and J 3 bases short, with 16 bases between. The CDR3 is made up of 15 amino acids. In germline, CDR1 is SEHNR, CDR2 FQNEAQ (reference sequence). CDR3 sequence: CASSPKTRLEETQYF. DNA of the CDR3: TGTGCCAGCAGCCCGAAGACTAGACTGGAAGAGACCCAGTACTTC. Full variable domain (remainder filled in from reference TRBV7-9 and TRBJ2-5): DTGVSQNPRHKITKRGQNVTFRCDPISEHNRLYWYRQTLGQGPEFLTYFQNEAQLEKSRLLSDRFSAERPKGSFSTLEIQRTEQGDSAMYLCASSPKTRLEETQYFGPGTRLLVL.

This clone occurred many times. This chain uses TRBV10-1 with TRBJ2-3, with TRBD1 matching 9 bases. There are 16 residues in the CDR3. With 9 bases clipped from V and 3 bases from J, the junction kept 13 bases outside the gene matches. Germline CDR1 reads WNHNN; CDR2 reads SYGVQD (reference sequence). This CDR3 is CASSALGQGKTDTQYF. The DNA of the CDR3 is TGCGCCAGTTCCGCCCTAGGACAGGGGAAAACAGATACGCAGTATTTT.

This clone has more than one count but fewer than ten. This chain uses TRBV9 with TRBJ2-7, with TRBD2 matching 10 bases. The CDR3 has 16 residues. After removal of 4 bases from V and 7 bases from J, the junction contained 14 bases not matched to a gene. CDR1 SGDLS and CDR2 YYNGEE come from the germline V gene. The CDR3 DNA sequence: TGTGCCAGCAGCCTAGGCTTAGCGGGGGGCGTAGTTGAGCAGTACTTC. Protein: CASSLGLAGGVVEQYF. The whole variable domain, filled in from reference TRBV9 and TRBJ2-7, reads DSGVTQTPKHLITATGQRVTLRCSPRSGDLSVYWYQQSLDQGLQFLIQYYNGEERAKGNILERFSAQQFPDLHSELNLSSLELGDSALYFCASSLGLAGGVVEQYFGPGTRLTVT.

The V and J genes are TRBV27 and TRBJ2-5; weak D call: TRBD1 (7 bases). Between the trimmed V and J ends, which lost 7 bases and 4 bases, there was a span of 19 bases. The germline CDR1 and CDR2 sequences are MNHEY and SMNVEV (reference sequence). The CDR3 is made up of 15 amino acids. CDR3 nucleotides: TGTGCCAGCACGGCGGACAGGCGGGACCGAGAGACCCAGTACTTC. Protein: CASTADRRDRETQYF.

The sample holds a few counts of this clone. The rearrangement links TRBV6-1 to TRBJ2-3, with D maybe TRBD1 (6 bases). This CDR3 region has 15 residues. Trimming took off 6 bases at V and 1 base at J, with 14 bases between the two ends. Germline V gene sequence: CDR1 MNHNS, CDR2 SASEGT. The CDR3, as DNA: TGTGCCAGCAGCAACGGGGCAGGGGGCACAGATACGCAGTATTTT. Amino acids: CASSNGAGGTDTQYF.

V and J are TRBV5-1 and TRBJ2-7; D is possibly TRBD1 (6 bases). V lost 0 bases and J lost 2, with 12 bases in between. The germline V gene has CDR1 SGHRS and CDR2 YFSETQ. The CDR3 totals 15 residues. The DNA of the CDR3 is TGCGCCAGCAGCTTGGGGGTTGGACAGACCTACGAGCAGTACTTC. Translating it yields CASSLGVGQTYEQYF.

This chain links TRBV5-1 with TRBJ2-7, with D perhaps TRBD1 (6 bases). Germline CDR1 SGHRS, CDR2 YFSETQ. The V end lost 4 bases, the J end lost 5 bases, and 10 bases lay between the germline ends. The CDR3 contains 12 residues. CDR3: CASSPDSDEQYF. CDR3 bases: TGCGCCAGCAGCCCGGACAGTGACGAGCAGTACTTC.

This clone has ten or more counts. The genes are TRBV25-1 and TRBJ1-6; D gene unclear. The V gene lost 8 bases and the J gene lost 10 bases, with 9 bases spanning the gap. Germline-derived CDR1 and CDR2 are MGHDK and SYGVNS. This CDR3 region has 11 residues. CDR3 region: CASGPRSPLHF. For the CDR3, the DNA is TGTGCCAGCGGGCCCCGCTCACCCCTCCACTTT.

This clone was counted between two and nine times. The chain uses TRBV19 and TRBJ2-2; D gene uncertain. Germline values: CDR1 LNHDA, CDR2 SQIVND (reference sequence). Between the trimmed V and J ends, which lost 8 bases and 4 bases, there was a span of 8 bases. The CDR3 spans 12 residues. The CDR3 reads CASRTGTGELFF. In DNA form, the CDR3 reads TGTGCCAGTCGCACCGGCACCGGGGAGCTGTTTTTT.

The chain couples TRBV10-3 to TRBJ2-7; 7 nucleotides agree with TRBD1. This CDR3 region has 15 residues. Trimming took 4 bases from V and 0 from J; bases not matched to a gene: 6. Per the germline V gene, CDR1 is ENHRY and CDR2 is SYGVKD. The CDR3 here is CAISGGQPNSYEQYF. The CDR3 region has the DNA TGTGCCATCAGTGGGGGACAGCCGAACTCCTACGAGCAGTACTTC.

This clone has more than one count but fewer than ten. This sequence joins TRBV11-2 and TRBJ1-1; 7 nucleotides line up with TRBD1. After removal of 5 bases from V and 1 base from J, the junction contained 10 bases not matched to a gene. Germline assignment: CDR1 SGHAT and CDR2 FQNNGV. The CDR3 length is 16 residues. DNA of the CDR3: TGTGCCAGCAGCCCACTCCCGACAGGGAGGAACACTGAAGCTTTCTTT. Amino acid sequence: CASSPLPTGRNTEAFF. The full variable domain, with the rest looked up from reference TRBV11-2 and TRBJ1-1, is EAGVAQSPRYKIIEKRQSVAFWCNPISGHATLYWYQQILGQGPKLLIQFQNNGVVDDSQLPKDRFSAERLKGVDSTLKIQPAKLEDSAVYLCASSPLPTGRNTEAFFGQGTRLTVV.

V is TRBV4-1 and J is TRBJ1-2; the D gene is possibly TRBD1 (5 bases). The CDR3 runs to 16 residues. Germline assignment: CDR1 MGHRA and CDR2 YSYEKL. Trimming pared 0 bases from V and 6 bases from J, leaving 17 bases between. The CDR3: CASSQDQGRRPNGYTF. CDR3 sequence (DNA): TGCGCCAGCAGCCAAGATCAGGGCAGACGACCGAATGGCTACACCTTC.

The CDR3 spells CASSPGLRGTYEQYF. CDR3 in DNA: TGTGCCAGCAGTCCGGGACTTAGAGGGACCTACGAGCAGTACTTC. This chain connects TRBV27 to TRBJ2-7; TRBD2 is a possible D gene (6 bases). V was pared by 5 bases and J by 2 bases, with 16 bases between. Germline V gene lookup returns CDR1 MNHEY and CDR2 SMNVEV (reference sequence). There are 15 residues in the CDR3.

This clone has more than one count but fewer than ten. This sequence joins TRBV5-1 and TRBJ2-2; TRBD2 matches at 8 bases. The CDR3 has 21 residues. The V gene's germline CDR1 is SGHRS and CDR2 YFSETQ. V was pared by 1 base and J by 4 bases, with 21 bases of the junction left unmatched. The CDR3 DNA reads as TGCGCCAGCAGCTTGACCCCGGGGGGGGGCCCTCTCATCGAAGGCACCGGGGAGCTGTTTTTT. Amino acid sequence: CASSLTPGGGPLIEGTGELFF.

This clone was observed a few times. The CDR3 region is CSVRTDSGNTIYF. CDR3 DNA sequence: TGCAGCGTCAGGACAGACTCTGGAAACACCATATATTTT. The rearrangement links TRBV29-1 to TRBJ1-3; TRBD1 might be the D (6 bases). There are 13 residues in the CDR3. Trimming took 6 bases from V and 0 from J, leaving 9 bases between them. Germline V CDR1 and CDR2: SQVTM, ANQGSEA.

In this sample, this clone turned up a few times. This chain links TRBV5-1 with TRBJ1-6; a weak D match, TRBD1 (5 bases). V lost 2 bases to trimming and J lost 2 bases, with 11 bases between them. CDR3 size: 16 residues. Per germline, CDR1 SGHRS and CDR2 YFSETQ. The CDR3 sequence is CASSLEGVAYNSPLHF. The CDR3 nucleotides are TGCGCCAGCAGCTTAGAAGGGGTGGCCTATAATTCACCCCTCCACTTT.